This entry describes one T cell receptor (beta chain). This sample was taken from a study of cytomegalovirus exposure and HLA in healthy donors. Donors counted as nominally healthy when sampled, yet unrecorded immune exposures were likely. The PCR ran on 60 Vbeta and 13 Jbeta primers. Assay used: immunoSEQ multiplex PCR; TCRdb lists only in-frame clones, some missing. The table includes 150,000 to 200,000 clones, 77% detected once. Looked up from germline, CDR1 is SGHRS and CDR2 is YFSETQ. V trimming: 4 bases; J trimming: 6 bases; junction bases outside the gene matches: 6. This CDR3 comprises 13 residues.

Sequenced material: PBMCs. The receptor comes from a female donor in good health and CMV-seronegative. J is TRBJ1-2 and V is TRBV5-1; 7 bases agree with TRBD1. The CDR3 sequence: CASSPGQVNGYTF. DNA of the CDR3: TGCGCCAGCAGCCCCGGACAGGTTAATGGCTACACCTTC.